These T cell receptor beta chains were read from a single sample in a study of shared clonotypes between healthy human individuals. Measured with immunoSEQ multiplex PCR; TCRdb has only the in-frame clones, and not every one. Seen here are 2 million to 2.5 million clones, around 93% observed once, and the top ten hold approximately 0.41%. The sample was naive CD4+ T cells from PBMCs. Receptor source: a man between 18 and 35 years old in good health. Some clones in this sample may be carry-over from other donors' samples. Both conserved end residues are part of each CDR3. The D gene is left open where the match is weak. A clone size is listed for some rows: how often the clone was seen (once, few, many), or a class if it is expanded.

CDR3nt: TGTGCCAGCAGCGCTGAGTCTGGGGCCAACGTCCTGACTTTC
CDR3aa: CASSAESGANVLTF
abundance: once
v_gene: TRBV5-4
d_gene: NA
j_gene: TRBJ2-6

CDR3nt: TGTGCCAGTCGCGGGACAGGGTACAACGAGCAGTACTTC
CDR3aa: CASRGTGYNEQYF
abundance: NA
v_gene: TRBV27
d_gene: TRBD1
j_gene: TRBJ2-7

CDR3nt: TGTGCCAGCCCACCTCGCGACATGAACACTGAAGCTTTCTTT
CDR3aa: CASPPRDMNTEAFF
abundance: few
v_gene: TRBV7-9
d_gene: NA
j_gene: TRBJ1-1

CDR3nt: TGTGCCAGCAGCCCAAGGGGGGGAAATGGAAACACCATATATTTT
CDR3aa: CASSPRGGNGNTIYF
abundance: NA
v_gene: TRBV21-1
d_gene: NA
j_gene: TRBJ1-3

CDR3nt: TGTGCCAGCTCACCATGGGCAGGGTCGAACACTGAAGCTTTCTTT
CDR3aa: CASSPWAGSNTEAFF
abundance: few
v_gene: TRBV18
d_gene: NA
j_gene: TRBJ1-1

CDR3nt: TGTGCCAGCAGCGCTCAAGGACAGGGGAACAACGAGCAGTACTTC
CDR3aa: CASSAQGQGNNEQYF
abundance: NA
v_gene: TRBV5-4
d_gene: TRBD1
j_gene: TRBJ2-7

CDR3nt: TGTGCCAGCAGCTTCTCCCGGACAGGTCACAGTTTC
CDR3aa: CASSFSRTGHSF
abundance: NA
v_gene: TRBV5-6
d_gene: TRBD1
j_gene: TRBJ1-2

CDR3nt: TGTGCCAGCAGCTTAGGAGCAATGGGGACAGGGGATGGCTACACCTTC
CDR3aa: CASSLGAMGTGDGYTF
abundance: NA
v_gene: TRBV11-2
d_gene: TRBD1
j_gene: TRBJ1-2

CDR3nt: TGTGCCAGTAGTGACCCCGGGCAGGGGGCCTATGGCTACACCTTC
CDR3aa: CASSDPGQGAYGYTF
abundance: NA
v_gene: TRBV19
d_gene: TRBD1
j_gene: TRBJ1-2

CDR3nt: TGCGCCAGCAGCTTGGCCCCTGTTGGCGGTTACAATGAGCAGTTCTTC
CDR3aa: CASSLAPVGGYNEQFF
abundance: NA
v_gene: TRBV5-1
d_gene: NA
j_gene: TRBJ2-1

CDR3nt: TGTGCCAGCCGGGAAACATACGAGCAGTACTTC
CDR3aa: CASRETYEQYF
abundance: NA
v_gene: TRBV28
d_gene: NA
j_gene: TRBJ2-7

CDR3nt: TGTGCCAGTAGTTCAGACAGGGGCCTCCCGGATACGCAGTATTTT
CDR3aa: CASSSDRGLPDTQYF
abundance: NA
v_gene: TRBV19
d_gene: TRBD1
j_gene: TRBJ2-3

CDR3nt: TGTGCCAGCAAGGGGCCCCAGCATTTT
CDR3aa: CASKGPQHF
abundance: NA
v_gene: TRBV6-5
d_gene: NA
j_gene: TRBJ1-5

CDR3nt: TGTGCCAGCAGCTTAACAGGAAACACCATATATTTT
CDR3aa: CASSLTGNTIYF
abundance: NA
v_gene: TRBV11-1
d_gene: NA
j_gene: TRBJ1-3

CDR3nt: TGTGCCATCATGGCAGGGACTTTAGAGACCCAGTACTTC
CDR3aa: CAIMAGTLETQYF
abundance: NA
v_gene: TRBV10-3
d_gene: NA
j_gene: TRBJ2-5

CDR3nt: TGTGCCAGCAGTTCCGGGACACCGTTCACAGATACGCAGTATTTT
CDR3aa: CASSSGTPFTDTQYF
abundance: NA
v_gene: TRBV6-5
d_gene: NA
j_gene: TRBJ2-3

CDR3nt: TGTGCCATTAGCCAGGGAGACACTGAAGCTTTCTTT
CDR3aa: CAISQGDTEAFF
abundance: NA
v_gene: TRBV10-3
d_gene: NA
j_gene: TRBJ1-1

CDR3nt: TGCGCCAGCAGCCAAGAATTCGCGGGAGCTGCAGATACGCAGTATTTT
CDR3aa: CASSQEFAGAADTQYF
abundance: NA
v_gene: TRBV4-1
d_gene: TRBD2
j_gene: TRBJ2-3

CDR3nt: TGTGCCAGCACCTTTTCCTCCGGGACAGGGGACTATGGCTACACCTTC
CDR3aa: CASTFSSGTGDYGYTF
abundance: NA
v_gene: TRBV5-8
d_gene: TRBD1
j_gene: TRBJ1-2

CDR3nt: TGTGCCAGCAGCCGGACAGGGTCCCACGAGCAGTACTTC
CDR3aa: CASSRTGSHEQYF
abundance: NA
v_gene: TRBV7-2
d_gene: TRBD1
j_gene: TRBJ2-7

CDR3nt: TGTGCCAGCACTTCAGCCGGGCCATGGGGATCCACAAGTGAGGAAAAACTGTTTTTT
CDR3aa: CASTSAGPWGSTSEEKLFF
abundance: NA
v_gene: TRBV27
d_gene: NA
j_gene: TRBJ1-4

CDR3nt: TGTGCCAGTAGCCGGGAGAACACTGAAGCTTTCTTT
CDR3aa: CASSRENTEAFF
abundance: NA
v_gene: TRBV19
d_gene: NA
j_gene: TRBJ1-1

CDR3nt: TGCGCCAGCAGCCGAACGGTTAGCAATCAGCCCCAGCATTTT
CDR3aa: CASSRTVSNQPQHF
abundance: NA
v_gene: TRBV4-3
d_gene: NA
j_gene: TRBJ1-5